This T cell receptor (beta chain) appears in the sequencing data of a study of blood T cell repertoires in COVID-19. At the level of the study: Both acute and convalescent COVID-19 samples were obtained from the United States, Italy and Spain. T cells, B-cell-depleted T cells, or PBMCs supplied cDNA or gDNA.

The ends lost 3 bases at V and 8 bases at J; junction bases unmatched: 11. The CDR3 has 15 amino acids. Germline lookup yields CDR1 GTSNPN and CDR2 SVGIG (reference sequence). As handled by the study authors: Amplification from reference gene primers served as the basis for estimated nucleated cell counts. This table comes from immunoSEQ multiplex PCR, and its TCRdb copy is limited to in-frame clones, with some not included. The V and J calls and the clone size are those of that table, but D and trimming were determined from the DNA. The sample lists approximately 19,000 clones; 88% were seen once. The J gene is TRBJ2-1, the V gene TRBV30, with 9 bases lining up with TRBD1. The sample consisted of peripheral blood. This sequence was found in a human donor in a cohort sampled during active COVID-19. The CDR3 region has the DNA TGTGCCTGGAGCCGGGGGGACAGGGAATTGCATGAGCAGTTCTTC. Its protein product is CAWSRGDRELHEQFF.